The 17 T cell receptor beta chains below all came from one sample that was sequenced in a study of blood T cell repertoires in COVID-19. TCRdb's copy holds only in-frame clones and misses some; the assay was immunoSEQ multiplex PCR. The table shows around 140,000 clones, with roughly 84% occurring only once. Material for sequencing was peripheral blood. These receptors came from a woman of 80 years or more with acute or convalescent COVID-19.

The chain employs TRBV11-2 and TRBJ1-2; D is ambiguous. V lost 5 bases, J lost 8 bases, and 18 bases lay in between. The CDR3 is 14 residues long. Germline loops: CDR1 SGHAT, CDR2 FQNNGV. CDR3 in amino acids: CASSPDPTYSGYTF. The CDR3 DNA follows: TGTGCCAGCAGCCCCGATCCGACATATTCGGGCTACACCTTC.

This chain connects TRBV5-4 to TRBJ1-1; D gene unclear. The CDR3 consists of 15 residues. In germline, CDR1 is SGHNT, CDR2 YYREEE (reference sequence). V dropped 3 bases and J dropped 1 base, with 13 bases sitting between them. CDR3 coding DNA: TGTGCCAGCAGCTCCGGACTGATTAAGAACACTGAAGCTTTCTTT. Protein: CASSSGLIKNTEAFF.

The chain combines TRBV5-4 with TRBJ1-1; a weak D match, TRBD1 (6 bases). The CDR3 length is 14 residues. Trimming cost V 1 base and J 4 bases, with 11 bases left between them. Germline loops: CDR1 SGHNT, CDR2 YYREEE (reference sequence). The DNA for the CDR3 is TGTGCCAGCAGCTTGAGGGGGGGGCCCACTGAAGCTTTCTTT. This encodes CASSLRGGPTEAFF.

The rearrangement uses TRBV7-8 and TRBJ2-7; 7 nucleotides match TRBD2. J gave up 1 base and V 5 bases, and 11 bases lay outside the gene matches. Germline V gene lookup returns CDR1 SGHVS and CDR2 FQNEAQ. The CDR3 has 16 residues. CDR3 protein: CASSPLAGVPSYEQYF. The CDR3 DNA follows: TGTGCCAGCAGCCCTTTGGCGGGGGTCCCTTCCTACGAGCAGTACTTC.

This clone was seen just once. The chain is built from TRBV7-2 and TRBJ1-4, with D possibly TRBD1 on 5 matching bases. The V gene lost 4 bases and the J gene lost 3 bases, with 6 bases spanning the gap. Germline CDR1 reads SGHTA; CDR2 reads FQGNSA. This CDR3 spans 13 amino acids. DNA for the CDR3: TGTGCCAGCAGCTGGGGGGCTAATGAAAAACTGTTTTTT. This codes for CASSWGANEKLFF.

This clone showed up just once. V usage is TRBV6-2 or TRBV6-3 and J usage is TRBJ2-2; TRBD2 matches 9 bases. The CDR3 is 19 amino acids. Germline loops: CDR1 MNHEY, CDR2 SVGEGT. V lost 3 bases, J lost 6 bases, and 17 bases stayed unmatched. The CDR3 loop is CASSYTRGGVTPSAGELFF. CDR3 bases: TGTGCCAGCAGTTATACTCGCGGGGGGGTGACCCCTTCAGCCGGGGAGCTGTTTTTT.

CDR3 amino acids: CASSQEGVRTNTGELFF. The CDR3 nucleotides are TGTGCCAGCAGCCAAGAGGGAGTCAGGACGAACACCGGGGAGCTGTTTTTT. The J gene is TRBJ2-2, the V gene TRBV3-1 (or the pseudogene TRBV3-2); a possible D gene is TRBD2 (5 bases). Trimming removed 0 bases from V and 0 bases from J, with 11 bases in between. Germline CDR1 and CDR2: LGHDT and YNNKEL (reference sequence). The CDR3 loop spans 17 amino acids.

The J gene is TRBJ1-2, the V gene TRBV2; no firm D call. Germline V gives CDR1 SNHLY, CDR2 FYNNEI. V was trimmed by 10 bases and J by 1 base, leaving 10 bases between them. This CDR3 spans 12 amino acids. CDR3 residues: CATGQHNYGYTF. The CDR3, as DNA: TGTGCCACTGGGCAGCATAACTATGGCTACACCTTC.

V gene TRBV10-2 combines with J gene TRBJ1-5, with D perhaps TRBD1 (5 bases). The CDR3 has 15 amino acids. Germline V gene data show CDR1 as WSHSY and CDR2 as SAAADI. Trimming removed 3 bases from V and 1 base from J, with 10 bases in between. CDR3 protein: CASSDWGGSNQPQHF. CDR3 coding DNA: TGCGCCAGCAGTGATTGGGGGGGAAGCAATCAGCCCCAGCATTTT.

The J gene is TRBJ2-7, the V gene TRBV4-3; TRBD1 agrees at 10 bases. In germline, CDR1 is LGHNA, CDR2 YSLEER. The trim removed 0 bases at V and 3 bases at J, leaving 5 bases unmatched. The CDR3 sequence is 16 residues long. As DNA, the CDR3 is TGCGCCAGCAGCCAAGAGCTGACAGGGGGCAGCTACGAGCAGTACTTC. Its translation: CASSQELTGGSYEQYF.

This chain joins TRBV18 and TRBJ1-5; a weak D match, TRBD1 (5 bases). Germline V gene data show CDR1 as KGHSH and CDR2 as LQKENI. Deletions cut 2 bases from V and 7 bases from J, with 12 bases between. This CDR3 has 14 amino acids. The CDR3 coding sequence is TGTGCCAGCTCACCAGGCGGGGCAGGACAGCCCCAGCATTTT. It yields the protein CASSPGGAGQPQHF.

CDR3 sequence (DNA): TGCGCCAGCAGTTCTGACGGGGGGTCCTACAATGAGCAGTTCTTC. Translating gives CASSSDGGSYNEQFF. J is TRBJ2-1 and V is TRBV5-1; TRBD2 agrees at 7 bases. This CDR3 region has 15 residues. The V and J ends lost 5 bases and 1 base, in that order; junction bases with no gene match: 6. Germline CDR1 and CDR2: SGHRS and YFSETQ. The full variable domain, in which reference TRBV5-1 and TRBJ2-1 provide the parts outside the CDR3, is KAGVTQTPRYLIKTRGQQVTLSCSPISGHRSVSWYQQTPGQGLQFLFEYFSETQRNKGNFPGRFSGRQFSNSRSEMNVSTLELGDSALYLCASSSDGGSYNEQFFGPGTRLTVL.

The V and J genes are TRBV19 and TRBJ1-5, with TRBD1 as a possible D gene (6 bases). Looked up from germline, CDR1 is LNHDA and CDR2 is SQIVND (reference sequence). This CDR3 is 19 amino acids long. V lost 1 base and J lost 5, with 24 bases in between. The chain's CDR3 is CASSIVHRSSGRGDQPQHF. Here the CDR3 DNA reads TGTGCCAGTAGTATAGTCCACCGATCTTCCGGCAGGGGCGATCAGCCCCAGCATTTT.

The chain combines TRBV6-1 with TRBJ2-4, with 7 bases matching TRBD2. There are 16 residues in the CDR3. Losses at the gene ends were 0 bases for V and 1 base for J; bases not matched to a gene: 3. Germline loops: CDR1 MNHNS, CDR2 SASEGT. The DNA for the CDR3 is TGTGCCAGCAGTGAAGCGGGAGGGCCTGCCAAAAACATTCAGTACTTC. Translating gives CASSEAGGPAKNIQYF.

V is TRBV7-2 and J is TRBJ2-5; the match to TRBD2 covers 10 bases. Unmatched junction bases numbered 9, after V lost 2 bases and J lost 6 bases. The germline CDR1 and CDR2 sequences are SGHTA and FQGNSA. The CDR3 length is 16 residues. The CDR3 DNA reads as TGTGCCAGCAGCTTACCGGTAGCGGGAGGCGGAAAGACCCAGTACTTC. It translates to CASSLPVAGGGKTQYF.

The gene calls are TRBV24-1 and TRBJ2-2; the match to TRBD1 covers 7 bases. The V and J ends lost 5 bases and 4 bases, in that order; junction bases with no gene match: 3. CDR1 and CDR2 (germline): KGHDR, SFDVKD. This CDR3 is 14 amino acids long. This chain's CDR3 is CATSGTGGTGELFF. CDR3 DNA: TGTGCCACCAGTGGGACAGGAGGCACCGGGGAGCTGTTTTTT.

This sequence joins TRBV5-4 and TRBJ2-3; D perhaps matches TRBD2 (6 bases). Between the trimmed V and J ends, which lost 2 bases and 4 bases, there was a span of 14 bases. The germline V gene encodes CDR1 SGHNT and CDR2 YYREEE (reference sequence). There are 15 residues in the CDR3. The CDR3: CASSFSASDPDTQYF. DNA for the CDR3: TGTGCCAGCAGCTTCTCGGCTAGCGATCCAGATACGCAGTATTTT. Full variable domain (rest looked up from reference TRBV5-4 and TRBJ2-3): ETGVTQSPTHLIKTRGQQVTLRCSSQSGHNTVSWYQQALGQGPQFIFQYYREEENGRGNFPPRFSGLQFPNYSSELNVNALELDDSALYLCASSFSASDPDTQYFGPGTRLTVL.